These T cell receptor beta chains were read from a single sample in a study of vaccination and CD4 T cells after COVID-19. Using its own MiXCR run on the PCR reads, TCRdb lists one record per CDR3 protein. The table records fewer than 8,000 distinct CDR3 sequences, 30% to 45% of them present only once. Which antigens these TCRs recognize remains unknown. Specimen: CD4+ T cells from blood, cultured in vitro. Source of these receptors: a human donor in good health. Both conserved end residues are trimmed from each CDR3. A D gene is named only where the DNA matches it firmly.

d_gene,j_gene,v_gene,CDR3aa
TRBD2,TRBJ2-1,TRBV4-1,ASSQGGAGWNGYNEQF
-,TRBJ1-6,TRBV5-1,ASRARTSENSPLH
-,TRBJ2-5,TRBV2,ASSPNQGTQY
-,TRBJ1-1,TRBV19,ASKERARMNTEAF
TRBD2,TRBJ2-2,TRBV7-2,ASSRTSGVNTGELF
-,TRBJ1-2,TRBV20-1,GTRGEDYGYT
-,TRBJ1-2,TRBV12-3/TRBV12-4,ASSLVLQGYGYT
-,TRBJ2-7,TRBV7-2,ASSLSQGVYEQY
TRBD2,TRBJ2-5,TRBV5-1,ASSLASGTQETQY
TRBD1,TRBJ1-4,TRBV19,ASSRDRGNEKLF
TRBD1,TRBJ2-7,TRBV19,ASTRQGGESNHEQY
TRBD2,TRBJ2-3,TRBV7-2,ASSLVIKRGVGGTDTQY
TRBD1,TRBJ1-5,TRBV12-3/TRBV12-4,ASSSPGQGRQPQH
TRBD1,TRBJ2-7,TRBV6-1,ASSGQGDPSYEQY
TRBD1,TRBJ2-2,TRBV6-1,ASSDGQGSNTGELF
-,TRBJ1-2,TRBV12-3/TRBV12-4,ASSLRGGYGYT
-,TRBJ2-5,TRBV6-1,ASSPGVSETQY
-,TRBJ1-1,TRBV5-3,ASSGGGEAF
-,TRBJ1-3,TRBV6-5,ASSLKGTTGNTIY
-,TRBJ1-2,TRBV28,ASSFRVYGYT